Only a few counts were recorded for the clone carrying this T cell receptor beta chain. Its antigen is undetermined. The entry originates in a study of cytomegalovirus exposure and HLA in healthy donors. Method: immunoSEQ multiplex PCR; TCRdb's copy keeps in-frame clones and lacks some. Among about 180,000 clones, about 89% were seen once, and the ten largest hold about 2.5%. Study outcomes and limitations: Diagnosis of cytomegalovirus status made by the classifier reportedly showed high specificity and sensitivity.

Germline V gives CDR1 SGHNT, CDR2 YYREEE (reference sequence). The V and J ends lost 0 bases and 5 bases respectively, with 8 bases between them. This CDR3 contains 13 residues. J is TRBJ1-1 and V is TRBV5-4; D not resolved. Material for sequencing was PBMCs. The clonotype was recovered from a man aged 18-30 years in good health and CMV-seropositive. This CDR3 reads CASSLGPGTEAFF. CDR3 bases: TGTGCCAGCAGCTTGGGGCCGGGTACTGAAGCTTTCTTT. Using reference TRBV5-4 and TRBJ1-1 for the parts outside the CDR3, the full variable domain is ETGVTQSPTHLIKTRGQQVTLRCSSQSGHNTVSWYQQALGQGPQFIFQYYREEENGRGNFPPRFSGLQFPNYSSELNVNALELDDSALYLCASSLGPGTEAFFGQGTRLTVV.